This T cell receptor (beta chain) was retrieved from a study of T cells in localized non-small cell lung cancer. Study-level points and caveats: Uninvolved adjacent lung showed peak T cell clonality, exceeding tumor. Sequencing, confined to only one tumor region, leaves heterogeneity possible. Paired adjacent lung recovered a median roughly 54 of the top 100 tumor clones.

Germline V gene sequence: CDR1 SEHNR, CDR2 FQNEAQ (reference sequence). The J segment lost 1 base and the V segment lost 5 bases, leaving 9 bases of the junction unmatched. The CDR3 has 16 residues. Profiling relied on immunoSEQ multiplex PCR, and the TCRdb table lists in-frame clones only, not all of them. This table has around 130,000 clones, 70% to 90% appearing once. A note on this clone: Antigen: not known.

The clonotype was recovered from a female donor of 60 years or more with stage I lung adenocarcinoma. The starting material was peripheral blood, obtained before any cancer treatment. The chain links TRBV7-9 to TRBJ2-3; 7 bases are a match to TRBD1. CDR3 sequence (DNA): TGTGCCAGCAGCCCCTCCAGGGGGAAGGGCACAGATACGCAGTATTTT. It translates to CASSPSRGKGTDTQYF.